This record concerns one TCR beta chain sequence. The antigen is undetermined. These data come from a study of monozygotic twins with inflammatory bowel disease. Eight separate reactions per sample yielded the cDNA. Reprocessing the 5' RACE reads, TCRdb reports a single entry for every CDR3 protein and omits DNA. Recorded for this sample: 110,000 to 150,000 distinct CDR3 sequences. CDR1 SQVTM and CDR2 ANQGSEA come from the germline V gene. This CDR3 spans 13 amino acids. The study's findings and limits: The study found lower TCRbeta diversity (inverse Simpson) in IBD patients than in healthy co-twins.

The rearrangement joins TRBV29-1 to TRBJ1-2; TCRdb selects TRBD1, and the lack of DNA leaves this call unchecked. The clonotype was recovered from a human donor with ulcerative colitis or Crohn's disease, or a healthy co-twin of an affected twin (not recorded which). Material for sequencing was blood. The CDR3 loop is CSVPWGPNYGYTF.